This section outlines one T cell receptor (beta chain) sequence together with its context. Its target is not known. This sample stems from a study of CD8 T cells in Susac syndrome. Study-wide points: The study conceded that relatively few individuals underwent its TCR sequencing and HLA analysis.

Random hexamers were used to reverse transcribe roughly 0.45 to 1 ug of RNA. Coverage of TCR beta CDR3 amplification by immunoSEQ multiplex PCR extended to 54 Vbeta and 13 Jbeta. Via MiXCR, TCRdb re-called the immunoSEQ multiplex PCR reads, giving one row per CDR3 protein. The sample yields 180,000 or so distinct CDR3 sequences, less than 95% seen once. Sequencing of TCR beta, carried out with a high-throughput approach, was applied to CD8+ and CD4+ T cells from the blood. TEMRA cells were FACS-enriched, and CD8+ and CD4+ T cells were isolated negatively. The V end was cut by 4 bases, the J end by 1 base, with 13 bases between. Germline-derived CDR1 and CDR2 are SGHDN and FVKESK. The CDR3 runs 15 residues.

The TCR comes from a human donor in good health. V is TRBV14 and J is TRBJ1-1; D unresolved. The sequenced sample was CD4+ T cells from PBMCs. The CDR3 DNA follows: TGTGCCAGCAGCCCCCCCGGCTCAAAGAACACTGAAGCTTTCTTT. This encodes CASSPPGSKNTEAFF.